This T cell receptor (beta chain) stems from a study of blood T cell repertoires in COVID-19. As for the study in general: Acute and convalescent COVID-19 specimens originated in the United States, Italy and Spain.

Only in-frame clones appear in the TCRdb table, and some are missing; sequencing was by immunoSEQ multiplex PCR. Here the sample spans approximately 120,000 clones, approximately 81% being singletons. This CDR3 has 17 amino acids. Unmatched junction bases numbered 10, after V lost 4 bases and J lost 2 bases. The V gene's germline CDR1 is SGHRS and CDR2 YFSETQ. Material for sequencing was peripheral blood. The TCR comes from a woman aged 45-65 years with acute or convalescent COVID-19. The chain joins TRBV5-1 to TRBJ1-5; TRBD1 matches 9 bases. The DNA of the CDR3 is TGCGCCAGCAGCCCAACCGGGACAGGGATTGGCAATCAGCCCCAGCATTTT. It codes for CASSPTGTGIGNQPQHF.